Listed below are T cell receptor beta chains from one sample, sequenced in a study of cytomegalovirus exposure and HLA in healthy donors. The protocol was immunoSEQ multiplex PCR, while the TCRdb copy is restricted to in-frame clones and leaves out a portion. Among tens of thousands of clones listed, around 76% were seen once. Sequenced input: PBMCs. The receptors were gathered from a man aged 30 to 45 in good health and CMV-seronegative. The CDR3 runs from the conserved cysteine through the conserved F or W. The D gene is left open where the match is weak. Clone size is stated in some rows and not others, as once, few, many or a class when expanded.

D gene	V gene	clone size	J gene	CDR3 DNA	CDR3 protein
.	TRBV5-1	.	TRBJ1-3	TGCGCCAGCAGCTTGGCAGGTACTGGAAACACCATATATTTT	CASSLAGTGNTIYF
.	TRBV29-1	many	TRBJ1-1	TGCAGCGTTTACACGTACGGACAGAGCGGCACTGAAGCTTTCTTT	CSVYTYGQSGTEAFF
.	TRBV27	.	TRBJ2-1	TGTGCCAGCAGTCCCTTAGCGGTACACTACAATGAGCAGTTCTTC	CASSPLAVHYNEQFF
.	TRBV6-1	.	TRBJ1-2	TGTGCCAGCAGTGAAGTGGGGGCCTACTATGGCTACACCTTC	CASSEVGAYYGYTF
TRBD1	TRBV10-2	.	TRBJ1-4	TGCGCCAGCAGTACGGGACAGACGACAACTAATGAAAAACTGTTTTTT	CASSTGQTTTNEKLFF
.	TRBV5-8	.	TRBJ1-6	TGTGCCAGCAGCTTGGTTGGGGGCAACTCCTATAATTCACCCCTCCACTTT	CASSLVGGNSYNSPLHF
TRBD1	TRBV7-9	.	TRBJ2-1	TGTGCCAGCACCTTAGGGACAGGGGCCTACAATGAGCAGTTCTTC	CASTLGTGAYNEQFF
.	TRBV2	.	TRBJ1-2	TGTGCCAGCAGTGAACTACTATACTATGGCTACACCTTC	CASSELLYYGYTF
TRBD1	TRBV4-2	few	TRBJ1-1	TGTGCCAGCAGCCAAGAAGGGACAGTGATAGTAGGAGCTTTCTTT	CASSQEGTVIVGAFF
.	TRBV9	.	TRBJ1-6	TGTGCCAGCAGCGTAGGGGCGAATTCACCCCTCCACTTT	CASSVGANSPLHF
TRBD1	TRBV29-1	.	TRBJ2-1	TGCAGCGTGCGCGGACAGGGGTGGAATGAGCAGTTCTTC	CSVRGQGWNEQFF
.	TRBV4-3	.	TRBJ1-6	TGCGCCAGCAGCCAAGATAGGCAGGTACTCTCACCCCTCCACTTT	CASSQDRQVLSPLHF
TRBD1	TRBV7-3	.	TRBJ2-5	TGTGCCAGCAGCGCGCAGGGGGCGACCGGGACCCAGTACTTC	CASSAQGATGTQYF
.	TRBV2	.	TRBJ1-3	TGTGCCAGCAGTGTCCCAACTGACTCCCGGGTTTCTTCTGGAAACACCATATATTTT	CASSVPTDSRVSSGNTIYF
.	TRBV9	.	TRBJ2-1	TGTGCCAGCAGCGTAGAGTCAGGACTAAATGAGCAGTTCTTC	CASSVESGLNEQFF
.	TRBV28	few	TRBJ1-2	TGTGCCAGCAGTTTTGGGACAAACTCCCTCTTC	CASSFGTNSLF
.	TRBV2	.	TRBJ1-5	TGTGCCAGCAGTCTTAGAGGGGGAAGCAATCAGCCCCAGCATTTT	CASSLRGGSNQPQHF
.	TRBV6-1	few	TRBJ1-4	TGTGCCAGCGGGAAACAGGGACGGTATGAAAAACTGTTTTTT	CASGKQGRYEKLFF
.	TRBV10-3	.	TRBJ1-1	TGTGCCATCAGTGAGTCCGACAGGCAGAACACTGAAGCTTTCTTT	CAISESDRQNTEAFF
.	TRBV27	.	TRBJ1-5	TGTGCCAGCAGTTTATCGATGAGGGTTGGGCAGCCCCAGCATTTT	CASSLSMRVGQPQHF
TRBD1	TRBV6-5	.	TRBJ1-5	TGTGCCAGCAGGGGGGACAGGGGACAGCCCCAGCATTTT	CASRGDRGQPQHF
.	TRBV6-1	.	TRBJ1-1	TGTGCCACCGAAAACAGCCTGAACACTGAAGCTTTCTTT	CATENSLNTEAFF
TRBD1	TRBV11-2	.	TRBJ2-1	TGTGCCAGCAGCCGGGACAGGGGGGGACATGAGCAGTTCTTC	CASSRDRGGHEQFF
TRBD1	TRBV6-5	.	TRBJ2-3	TGTGCCAGCAGTAAGGGACAGGCAACAGATACGCAGTATTTT	CASSKGQATDTQYF
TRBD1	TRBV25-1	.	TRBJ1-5	TGTGCCAGCAGTGAAGGACAGGCTTTTCAGCCCCAGCATTTT	CASSEGQAFQPQHF
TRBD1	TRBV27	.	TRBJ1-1	TGTGCCAGCAGTTTATCCCGGGACAGGAACACTGCAGCTTTCTTT	CASSLSRDRNTAAFF
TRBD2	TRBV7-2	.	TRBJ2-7	TGTGCCAGCAGCAGGGCTCTAGCGGGGATCGAGCAGTACTTC	CASSRALAGIEQYF
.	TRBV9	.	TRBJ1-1	TGTGCCAGCAGCGCCTCCCAGAAGTGGGCAACGAACACTGAAGCTTTCTTT	CASSASQKWATNTEAFF
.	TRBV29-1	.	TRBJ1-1	TGCAGCGTAGAAGCGTCTTCGGGGAACACTGAAGCTTTCTTT	CSVEASSGNTEAFF
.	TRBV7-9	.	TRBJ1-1	TGTGCCAGCAGCTTAGGGGGGGGCGGCACTGAAGCTTTCTTT	CASSLGGGGTEAFF
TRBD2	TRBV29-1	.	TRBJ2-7	TGCAGCGTTGAAGGTGGGCTAGCGGGGGATCTCTACGAGCAGTACTTC	CSVEGGLAGDLYEQYF
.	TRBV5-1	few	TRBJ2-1	TGCGCCAGCAGCTTCAGATTCAATGAGCAGTTCTTC	CASSFRFNEQFF
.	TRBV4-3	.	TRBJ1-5	TGCGCCAGCAGCCAGGCCACAGGGTCCAATCAGCCCCAGCATTTT	CASSQATGSNQPQHF
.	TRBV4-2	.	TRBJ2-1	TGTGCCAGCAGCCCCCCCGTCGGGCAGGGCTACAATGAGCAGTTCTTC	CASSPPVGQGYNEQFF
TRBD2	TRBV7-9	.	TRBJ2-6	TGTTCCAGCAGCTTAGCGGGGCGAGGCACCCTCTCTGGGGCCAACGTCCTGACTTTC	CSSSLAGRGTLSGANVLTF
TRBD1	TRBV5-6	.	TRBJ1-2	TGTGCCAGCAACGACAGGGACTATGGCTACACCTTC	CASNDRDYGYTF
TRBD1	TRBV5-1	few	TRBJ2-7	TGCGCCAGCAGACATGACAGGGGTTTCGACGAGCAGTACTTC	CASRHDRGFDEQYF
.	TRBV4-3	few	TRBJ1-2	TGCGCCAGCAGCCAAGTAATGGGGACAAGCTATGGCTACACCTTC	CASSQVMGTSYGYTF
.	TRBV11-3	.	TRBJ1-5	TGTGCCAGCAGCTTGAGTGCCGATCAGCCCCAGCATTTT	CASSLSADQPQHF
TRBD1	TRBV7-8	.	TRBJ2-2	TGTGCCAGCAGCGCAAGACAGGGGGCGAACACCGGGGAGCTGTTTTTT	CASSARQGANTGELFF
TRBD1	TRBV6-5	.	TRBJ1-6	TGTGCCAGCAGGTCCGGGACAGACTATTCACCCCTCCACTTT	CASRSGTDYSPLHF
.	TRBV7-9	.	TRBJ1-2	TGTGCCAGCAGCTCGGGAGCAGTTCGCTATGGCTACACCTTC	CASSSGAVRYGYTF
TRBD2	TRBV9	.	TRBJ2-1	TGTGCCAGCAGCGTAGCTGCAATAGCGGGAGAATATCGTGAGCAGTTCTTC	CASSVAAIAGEYREQFF
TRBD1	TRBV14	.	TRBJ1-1	TGTGCCAGCAGCCGCCGACAGGGCACTGAAGCTTTCTTT	CASSRRQGTEAFF
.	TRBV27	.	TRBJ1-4	TGTGCCAGCAGTTTCGGATACAGGCATGAAAAACTGTTTTTT	CASSFGYRHEKLFF
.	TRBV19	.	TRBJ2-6	TGTGCCAGTAGAGTGGGTGAGGCTGGGGCCAACGTCCTGACTTTC	CASRVGEAGANVLTF
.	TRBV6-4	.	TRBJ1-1	TGTGCCAGCAGTGTAGTCTTGAACACTGAAGCTTTCTTT	CASSVVLNTEAFF
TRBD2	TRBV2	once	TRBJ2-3	TGTGCCAGCCTCCCCCCCCTAGCGGGGAACACAGATACGCAGTATTTT	CASLPPLAGNTDTQYF